These 18 T cell receptor beta chains were all obtained from the same sample, sequenced in a study of CD8 T cells in ankylosing spondylitis. Study-level findings and limits: Characteristic, it appeared, of ankylosing spondylitis blood was a TCR beta motif of fewer than 10 highly homologous variants.

TCRdb re-analysed the 5' RACE reads in MiXCR, keeping a single row per CDR3 protein. The sample consists of fewer than 550,000 distinct CDR3 sequences, less than 6% of them appearing once. Their antigen targets remain unknown. The source material was blood, either unsorted or a sorted T cell fraction (not recorded which). These receptors all stem from a male donor with ankylosing spondylitis.

This clonotype was counted at least ten times. The chain couples TRBV18 to TRBJ2-1, with TRBD2 matching over 7 bases. Germline V CDR1 and CDR2: KGHSH, LQKENI. The CDR3 has 16 residues. The trim removed 2 bases at V and 2 bases at J, leaving 6 bases unmatched. As DNA, the CDR3 is TGTGCCAGCTCACCAGTCGCAGCGGGACCCTACAATGAGCAGTTCTTC. The encoded protein is CASSPVAAGPYNEQFF.

This clonotype occurred a few times. This sequence joins TRBV19 and TRBJ2-1; D is possibly TRBD2 (5 bases). CDR3 length: 16 residues. CDR1 is LNHDA and CDR2 is SQIVND in the germline V gene (reference sequence). Trimming took off 3 bases at V and 6 bases at J, with 18 bases between the two ends. This chain's CDR3 is CASSISAGSAFNEQFF. In DNA form, the CDR3 reads TGTGCCAGTAGTATTTCGGCTGGGAGTGCGTTCAATGAGCAGTTCTTC.

This clonotype was found many times. The chain employs TRBV20-1 and TRBJ2-2, with 11 bases aligning to TRBD2. Germline-derived CDR1 and CDR2 are DFQATT and SNEGSKA (reference sequence). The CDR3 contains 14 residues. With 6 bases clipped from V and 6 bases from J, the junction kept 6 bases outside the gene matches. In DNA form, the CDR3 reads TGCAGTGCGGCGTCTAGCGGGGGGTCCGGGGAGCTGTTTTTT. It encodes CSAASSGGSGELFF.

This clonotype was counted ten times or more. The chain recombines TRBV29-1 with TRBJ2-7; tentative D call: TRBD1 (6 bases). V lost 3 bases to trimming and J lost 2 bases, with 14 bases between them. Germline V lookup: CDR1 SQVTM, CDR2 ANQGSEA. The length of the CDR3 is 14 residues. In DNA, the CDR3 is TGCAGCGTTGAGGAGGTGGGGGCTCCCTACGAGCAGTACTTC. This gives the protein CSVEEVGAPYEQYF.

The DNA for the CDR3 is TGTGCCAGCAGCTTAGGTGCGGGAAGGAGGTACGAGCAGTACTTC. Translating it yields CASSLGAGRRYEQYF. V and J are TRBV7-2 and TRBJ2-7, with D tentatively TRBD2 (6 bases). The CDR3 runs to 15 residues. Between the trimmed V and J ends, which lost 1 base and 4 bases, there was a span of 14 bases. From germline, CDR1 is SGHTA and CDR2 FQGNSA.

A single count supports this clonotype. A read error may explain this, as a much larger clone is one base away. V usage is TRBV6-2 or TRBV6-3 and J usage is TRBJ2-5; 7 positions agree with TRBD2. J gave up 2 bases and V 0 bases, and 6 bases lay outside the gene matches. This CDR3 has 16 residues. The V gene's germline CDR1 is MNHEY and CDR2 SVGEGT. CDR3 amino acids: CASSYSLAETQETQYF. The CDR3 region has the DNA TGTGCCAGCAGTTACTCTCTAGCGGAGACGCAAGAGACCCAGTACTTC.

This clonotype was detected many times. A read error may account for a junction end that differs from germline. DNA for the CDR3: TGTGCCAGCAGTTCTCCACCGGATACGCAGTATTTT. Amino acids: CASSSPPDTQYF. V is TRBV5-1 and J is TRBJ2-3; D call uncertain. Germline values: CDR1 SGHRS, CDR2 YFSETQ. The CDR3 covers 12 residues.

The chain carries TRBV28 and TRBJ1-1; possibly TRBD1 for D (5 bases). The germline V gene has CDR1 MDHEN and CDR2 SYDVKM. The CDR3 extends over 16 amino acids. The V and J ends lost 5 bases and 1 base respectively, with 17 bases between them. This CDR3 is CASSVLREGGNTEAFF. CDR3 DNA sequence: TGTGCCAGCAGTGTGCTCAGGGAAGGCGGGAACACTGAAGCTTTCTTT.

This clonotype came up many times. V usage is TRBV20-1 and J usage is TRBJ1-1; 8 bases are a match to TRBD1. This CDR3 region has 12 residues. V dropped 5 bases and J dropped 4; count of bases not matched to a gene: 3. CDR1 and CDR2 from the germline V gene are DFQATT and SNEGSKA (reference sequence). DNA for the CDR3: TGCAGTGCTCGGACAGGGCCCACTGAAGCTTTCTTT. Encoded protein: CSARTGPTEAFF.

This clonotype occurred many times. The rearrangement uses TRBV20-1 and TRBJ1-2; 8 bases map to TRBD1. This CDR3 is 13 amino acids long. CDR1 is DFQATT and CDR2 is SNEGSKA in the germline V gene (reference sequence). Trimming removed 6 bases from V and 7 bases from J; junction bases left unmatched: 10. As DNA, the CDR3 is TGCAGTGCGCGAATAGACAGGGGTGGTGGCTACACCTTC. Its translation: CSARIDRGGGYTF.

The rearrangement joins TRBV11-2 to TRBJ2-7, with TRBD2 identical over 12 bases. Germline V gene sequence: CDR1 SGHAT, CDR2 FQNNGV. The CDR3 has 15 amino acids. Trimming took 5 bases from V and 6 from J; bases not matched to a gene: 8. The CDR3 is CASSTRLAGVVEQYF. In DNA form, the CDR3 reads TGTGCCAGCAGCACCCGACTAGCGGGAGTGGTCGAGCAGTACTTC.

As for this clonotype: A single base separates this from a much larger clone, so it may be a read error. The chain has TRBV20-1 and TRBJ2-3, with TRBD2 matching over 11 bases. This CDR3 is 16 amino acids long. CDR1 and CDR2 (germline): DFQATT, SNEGSKA (reference sequence). V gave up 5 bases and J gave up 3 bases; unmatched junction bases: 10. CDR3 bases: TGCAGTGCTGAAATGATAGCGGGAGGGCCAACAGATACGCAGTATTTT. Protein sequence: CSAEMIAGGPTDTQYF.

This clonotype has at least ten counts. The CDR3 DNA reads as TGCAGTGCTAGAGATCCCCGGACAGGGGGTATTTGGGGCTACACCTTC. It encodes CSARDPRTGGIWGYTF. This chain uses TRBV20-1 with TRBJ1-2; TRBD1 matches 10 bases. Germline lookup yields CDR1 DFQATT and CDR2 SNEGSKA (reference sequence). The CDR3 contains 16 residues. V dropped 0 bases and J dropped 8; count of bases not matched to a gene: 12.

The sample holds many counts of this clonotype. The chain links TRBV28 to TRBJ2-3, with D unresolved. Germline CDR1 is MDHEN and CDR2 is SYDVKM. There are 14 residues in the CDR3. V was cut by 3 bases and J by 0 bases, with 7 bases left in between. In DNA form, the CDR3 reads TGTGCCAGCAGTTTTTCCAGGAGCACAGATACGCAGTATTTT. Encoded protein: CASSFSRSTDTQYF.

Many counts were recorded for this clonotype. The chain joins TRBV20-1 to TRBJ2-7; tentatively, D is TRBD1 (6 bases). The V gene lost 3 bases and the J gene lost 5 bases, with 11 bases spanning the gap. The CDR3 consists of 12 residues. Germline values: CDR1 DFQATT, CDR2 SNEGSKA (reference sequence). CDR3 in DNA: TGCAGTGCTAGCGGGGACAACCACGAGCAGTACTTC. It encodes CSASGDNHEQYF.

V usage is TRBV19 and J usage is TRBJ1-2, with TRBD1 matching over 7 bases. Looked up from germline, CDR1 is LNHDA and CDR2 is SQIVND (reference sequence). The V and J ends lost 3 bases and 0 bases, in that order; junction bases with no gene match: 7. The CDR3 totals 16 residues. CDR3 sequence reads: CASSISRTGANYGYTF. The CDR3 DNA follows: TGTGCCAGTAGTATCTCGAGAACAGGGGCTAACTATGGCTACACCTTC.

There are many counts of this clonotype. The chain uses TRBV27 and TRBJ2-7, with 10 bases aligning to TRBD1. This CDR3 region has 16 residues. Losses at the gene ends were 4 bases for V and 3 bases for J; bases not matched to a gene: 9. The germline V gene has CDR1 MNHEY and CDR2 SMNVEV (reference sequence). This CDR3 is CASSSRTGGPYYEQYF. The CDR3 DNA sequence: TGTGCCAGCAGTTCCAGGACAGGGGGTCCCTACTACGAGCAGTACTTC.

Concerning this clonotype itself: This clone may be a read error of a much larger clone one base away. The chain carries TRBV11-3 and TRBJ2-1; TRBD1 is a possible D gene (6 bases). The CDR3 spans 13 residues. In germline, CDR1 is SGHNT, CDR2 YENEEA. Trimming removed 6 bases from V and 9 bases from J, with 15 bases in between. The CDR3 sequence is CASSPGQGTEQFF. The CDR3 nucleotides read TGTGCCAGCAGTCCCGGTCAGGGGACTGAGCAGTTCTTC.